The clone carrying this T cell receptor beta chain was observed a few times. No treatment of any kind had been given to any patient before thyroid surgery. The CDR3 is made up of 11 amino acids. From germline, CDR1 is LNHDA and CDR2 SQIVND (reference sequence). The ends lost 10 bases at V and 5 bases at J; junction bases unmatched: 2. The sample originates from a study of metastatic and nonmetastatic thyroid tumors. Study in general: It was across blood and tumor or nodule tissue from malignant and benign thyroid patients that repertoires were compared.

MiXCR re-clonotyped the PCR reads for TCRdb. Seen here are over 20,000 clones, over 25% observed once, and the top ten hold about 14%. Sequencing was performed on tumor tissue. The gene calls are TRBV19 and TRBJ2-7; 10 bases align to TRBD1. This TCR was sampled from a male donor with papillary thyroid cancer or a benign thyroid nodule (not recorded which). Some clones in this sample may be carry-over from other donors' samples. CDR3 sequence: CATGTGDEQYF. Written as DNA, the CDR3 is TGTGCCACCGGGACAGGGGACGAGCAGTACTTC.